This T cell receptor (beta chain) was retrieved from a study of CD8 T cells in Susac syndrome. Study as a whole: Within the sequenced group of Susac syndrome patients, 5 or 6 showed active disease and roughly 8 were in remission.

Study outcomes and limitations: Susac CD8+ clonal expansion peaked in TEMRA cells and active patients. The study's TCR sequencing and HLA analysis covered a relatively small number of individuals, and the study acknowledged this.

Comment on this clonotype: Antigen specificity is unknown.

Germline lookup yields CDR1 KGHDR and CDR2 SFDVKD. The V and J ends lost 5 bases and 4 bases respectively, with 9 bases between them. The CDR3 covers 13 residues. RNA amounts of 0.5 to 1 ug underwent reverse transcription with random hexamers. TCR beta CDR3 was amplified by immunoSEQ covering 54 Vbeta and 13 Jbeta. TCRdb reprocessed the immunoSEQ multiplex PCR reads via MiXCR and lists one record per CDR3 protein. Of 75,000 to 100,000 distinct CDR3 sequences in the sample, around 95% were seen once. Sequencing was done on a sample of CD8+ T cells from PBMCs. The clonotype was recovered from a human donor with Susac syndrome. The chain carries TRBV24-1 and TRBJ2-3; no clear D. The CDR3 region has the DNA TGTGCCACCAGTGCGACGAGCTCAGATACGCAGTATTTT. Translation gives CATSATSSDTQYF.